This TCR beta chain was found in a study of blood T cell repertoires in COVID-19 (dated by TCRdb to 2020 to 2021). Regarding the study in general: Collaborator samples came from the United States, Italy and Spain and covered acute and convalescent phases of COVID-19. Where HLA class I and class II types were available, the types were taken from metadata supplied by the sample provider, not from assay-based typing. Nearly every sample came with metadata listing a de-identified subject ID, COVID-19 status, age in years and sex. The repertoires were made available in a free public database intended to serve as a resource for research on the immune response to SARS-CoV-2. The prospective study material was composed of cDNA or gDNA derived from T cells, B-cell-depleted T cells, or PBMCs. Subjects who had been exposed to COVID-19, were actively infected with it, or had recovered from it provided the deeply sampled blood TCRbeta repertoires that made up the dataset. Samples came from the ongoing ImmuneRACE study (first 160 participants) plus 1,254 subjects from 6 global collaborators. General study outcomes and caveats: The quantity of clinical and demographic metadata differed by source and by participant and was supplied without curation.

In the prospective study, participants were roughly 18 to 95 years old, resided in approximately 25 geographic areas of the United States, and were enrolled through a virtual design. Cohort assignment in the prospective study relied on participant-reported clinical history from a screening survey and a study questionnaire. ImmuneRACE Cohort 3 recovered participants were defined by two consecutive negative NP/OP PCR tests, healthcare professional clearance, or symptom resolution. In the prospective study, whole blood, serum and a nasopharyngeal or oropharyngeal swab were collected from each participant by mobile phlebotomists. Over a 2-month period, participants in the prospective study had the option of providing additional blood draws and questionnaires. Before DNA extraction, prospective study blood samples were shipped either frozen or at room temperature. V is pared back by 6 bases and J by 1 base, with 24 bases lying between the germline termini. The germline V gene encodes CDR1 LNHDA and CDR2 SQIVND (reference sequence). From its cysteine to its phenylalanine, the CDR3 spans 19 amino acids. Only the CDR3 DNA stays, 57 bases, in frame from base 1.

This clone was seen a few times. Its antigen has not been determined. The record has no base qualities; no much larger clone is one base away. TCRbeta CDR3 regions were amplified from genomic DNA using the immunoSEQ Assay, a bias-controlled multiplex PCR. In the paper's pipeline: Within the assay, amplification of reference gene primers was used to estimate how many nucleated cells each sample contained. To quantify the absolute abundance of each unique TCRbeta CDR3 rearrangement, sequence reads were collapsed and filtered. For each sample, productive Simpson clonality was calculated as the square root of Simpson's diversity index across productive rearrangements. Entries here come from immuneACCESS through TCRdb and include only in-frame sequences with V and J called. Some clones fail to appear in such tables; in the studies checked, an unresolved V gene covers under half of the shortfall, and the cause of the remainder is unknown. The D gene and trimming were derived from the DNA, and the V and J assignments and clone size from that table. The sample has approximately 260,000 clones on record, roughly 80% of them singletons. Of the sample, 3.4% is held by the ten largest clones.

The origin of this receptor is a man between 45 and 60 years old who had recovered from COVID-19. Recombination joined TRBV19 with TRBJ2-2; the D region possibly corresponds to TRBD2 (6 bases align). The material sequenced was PBMCs or T cells enriched from blood (not recorded which). The DNA is as follows: TGTGCCAGTAGGGGCCAGGGACTTCTGGACGATCAGAACACCGGGGAGCTGTTTTTT. This codes for CASRGQGLLDDQNTGELFF.